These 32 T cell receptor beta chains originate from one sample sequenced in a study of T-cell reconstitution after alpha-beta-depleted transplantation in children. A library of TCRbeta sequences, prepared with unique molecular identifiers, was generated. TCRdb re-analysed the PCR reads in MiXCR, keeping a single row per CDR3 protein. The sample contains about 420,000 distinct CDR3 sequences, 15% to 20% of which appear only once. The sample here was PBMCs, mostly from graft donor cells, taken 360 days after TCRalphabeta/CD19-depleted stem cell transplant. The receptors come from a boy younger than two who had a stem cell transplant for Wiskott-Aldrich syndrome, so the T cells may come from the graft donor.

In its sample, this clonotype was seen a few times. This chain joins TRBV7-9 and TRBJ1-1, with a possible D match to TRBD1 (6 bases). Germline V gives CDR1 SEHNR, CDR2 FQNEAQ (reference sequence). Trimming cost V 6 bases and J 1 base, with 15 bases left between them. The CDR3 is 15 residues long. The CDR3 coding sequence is TGTGCCAGCAGTCGAATCCGGGGGGCGAACACTGAAGCTTTCTTT. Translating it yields CASSRIRGANTEAFF.

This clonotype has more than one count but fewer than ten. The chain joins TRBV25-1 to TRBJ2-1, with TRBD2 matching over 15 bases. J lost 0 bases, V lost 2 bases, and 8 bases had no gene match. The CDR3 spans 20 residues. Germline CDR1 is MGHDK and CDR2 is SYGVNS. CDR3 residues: CASSEPGLAGGLRSYNEQFF. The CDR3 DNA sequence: TGTGCCAGCAGTGAACCGGGACTAGCGGGAGGACTGCGCTCCTACAATGAGCAGTTCTTC.

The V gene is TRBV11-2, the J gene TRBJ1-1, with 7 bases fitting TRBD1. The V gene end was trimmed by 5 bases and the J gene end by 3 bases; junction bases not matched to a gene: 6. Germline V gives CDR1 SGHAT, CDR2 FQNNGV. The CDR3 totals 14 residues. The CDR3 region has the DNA TGTGCCAGCAGCACAGGGGAGGGGCACACTGAAGCTTTCTTT. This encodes CASSTGEGHTEAFF.

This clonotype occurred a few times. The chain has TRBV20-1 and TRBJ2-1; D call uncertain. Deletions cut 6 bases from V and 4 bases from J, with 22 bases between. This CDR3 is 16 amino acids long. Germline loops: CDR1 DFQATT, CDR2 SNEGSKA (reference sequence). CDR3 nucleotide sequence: TGCAGTGCCGATGTCACCTCTGGGCGGCATTACAATGAGCAGTTCTTC. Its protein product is CSADVTSGRHYNEQFF.

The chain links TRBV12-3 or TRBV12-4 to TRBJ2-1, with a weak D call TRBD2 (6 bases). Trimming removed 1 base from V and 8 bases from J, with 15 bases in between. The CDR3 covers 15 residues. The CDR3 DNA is TGTGCCAGCAGTTTAGGGGACTCTCCTAGGGATGAGCAGTTCTTC. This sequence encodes CASSLGDSPRDEQFF.

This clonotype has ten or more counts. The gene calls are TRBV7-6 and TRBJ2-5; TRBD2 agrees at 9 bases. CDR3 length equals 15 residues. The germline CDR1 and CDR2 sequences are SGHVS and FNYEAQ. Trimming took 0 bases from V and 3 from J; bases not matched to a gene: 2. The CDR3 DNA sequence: TGTGCCAGCAGCTTAGCGGCGGGGGGGGAAGAGACCCAGTACTTC. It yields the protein CASSLAAGGEETQYF.

Here the CDR3 DNA reads TGTGCCAGCAGCCGCCCGGGACAGATAAGCCCCGGGGAGCTGTTTTTT. It specifies CASSRPGQISPGELFF. The chain joins TRBV7-2 to TRBJ2-2; 7 nucleotides match TRBD1. V shed 5 bases, J shed 6 bases, and the junction held 12 bases outside the gene matches. The CDR3 is made up of 16 amino acids. Looked up from germline, CDR1 is SGHTA and CDR2 is FQGNSA.

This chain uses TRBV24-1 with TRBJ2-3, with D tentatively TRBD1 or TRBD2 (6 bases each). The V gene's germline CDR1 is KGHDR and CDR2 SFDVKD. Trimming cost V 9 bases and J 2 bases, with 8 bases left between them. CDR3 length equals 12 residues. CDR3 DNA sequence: TGTGCCACCTCGGGGGCCACAGATACGCAGTATTTT. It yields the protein CATSGATDTQYF.

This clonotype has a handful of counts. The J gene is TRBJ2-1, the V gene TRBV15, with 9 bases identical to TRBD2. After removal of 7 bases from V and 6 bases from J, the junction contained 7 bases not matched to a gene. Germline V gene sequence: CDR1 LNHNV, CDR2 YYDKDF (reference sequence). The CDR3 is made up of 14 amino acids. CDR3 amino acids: CATNFAGGVNEQFF. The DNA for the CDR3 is TGTGCCACCAACTTCGCGGGAGGGGTCAATGAGCAGTTCTTC.

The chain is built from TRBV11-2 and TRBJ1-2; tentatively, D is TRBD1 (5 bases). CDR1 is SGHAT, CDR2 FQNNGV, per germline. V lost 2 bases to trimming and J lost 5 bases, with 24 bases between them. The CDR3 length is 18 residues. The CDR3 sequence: CASSLTDIKGPVRYGYTF. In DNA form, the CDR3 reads TGTGCCAGCAGCTTAACCGATATTAAGGGACCAGTCCGATATGGCTACACCTTC. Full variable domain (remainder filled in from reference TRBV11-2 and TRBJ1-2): EAGVAQSPRYKIIEKRQSVAFWCNPISGHATLYWYQQILGQGPKLLIQFQNNGVVDDSQLPKDRFSAERLKGVDSTLKIQPAKLEDSAVYLCASSLTDIKGPVRYGYTFGSGTRLTVV.

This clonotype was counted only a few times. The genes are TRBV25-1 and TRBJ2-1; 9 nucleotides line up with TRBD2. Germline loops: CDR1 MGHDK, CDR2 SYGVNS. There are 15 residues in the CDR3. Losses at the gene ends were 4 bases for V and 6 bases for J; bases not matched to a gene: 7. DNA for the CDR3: TGTGCCAGCAGTGGGAGCGGGAGGTTCGGCAATGAGCAGTTCTTC. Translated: CASSGSGRFGNEQFF. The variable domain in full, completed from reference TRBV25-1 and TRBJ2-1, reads EADIYQTPRYLVIGTGKKITLECSQTMGHDKMYWYQQDPGMELHLIHYSYGVNSTEKGDLSSESTVSRIRTEHFPLTLESARPSHTSQYLCASSGSGRFGNEQFFGPGTRLTVL.

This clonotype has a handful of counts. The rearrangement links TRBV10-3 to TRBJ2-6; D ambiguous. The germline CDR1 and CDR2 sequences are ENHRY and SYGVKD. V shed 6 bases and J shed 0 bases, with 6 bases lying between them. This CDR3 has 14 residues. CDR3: CAISSFSGANVLTF. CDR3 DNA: TGTGCCATCAGCAGCTTCTCTGGGGCCAACGTCCTGACTTTC.

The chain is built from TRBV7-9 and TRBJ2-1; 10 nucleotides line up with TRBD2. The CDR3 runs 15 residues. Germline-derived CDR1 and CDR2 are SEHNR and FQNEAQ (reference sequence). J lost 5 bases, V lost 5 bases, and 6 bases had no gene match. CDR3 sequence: CASSPGLAMDNEQFF. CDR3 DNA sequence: TGTGCCAGCAGCCCGGGACTAGCGATGGACAATGAGCAGTTCTTC. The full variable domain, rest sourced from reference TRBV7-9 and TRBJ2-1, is DTGVSQNPRHKITKRGQNVTFRCDPISEHNRLYWYRQTLGQGPEFLTYFQNEAQLEKSRLLSDRFSAERPKGSFSTLEIQRTEQGDSAMYLCASSPGLAMDNEQFFGPGTRLTVL.

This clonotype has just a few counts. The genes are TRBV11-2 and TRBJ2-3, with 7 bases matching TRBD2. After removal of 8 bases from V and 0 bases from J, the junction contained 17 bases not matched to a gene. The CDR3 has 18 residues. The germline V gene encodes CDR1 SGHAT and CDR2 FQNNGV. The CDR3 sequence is CASCRLRGSGHSTDTQYF. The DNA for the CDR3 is TGTGCCAGCTGCCGGCTTCGGGGTAGCGGGCACAGCACAGATACGCAGTATTTT.

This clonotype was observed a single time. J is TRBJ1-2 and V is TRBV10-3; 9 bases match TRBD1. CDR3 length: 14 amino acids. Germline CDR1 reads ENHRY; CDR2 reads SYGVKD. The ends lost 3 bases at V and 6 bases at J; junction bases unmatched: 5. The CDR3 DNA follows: TGTGCCATCAGTGAAGGGACAGGGAAGGATGGCTACACCTTC. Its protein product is CAISEGTGKDGYTF.

The CDR3 region is CASSEAQRGLRDEQFF. The CDR3 nucleotides read TGTGCCAGCAGTGAAGCTCAGCGGGGGCTGAGGGATGAGCAGTTCTTC. The rearrangement links TRBV2 to TRBJ2-1, with 8 bases fitting TRBD2. After removal of 0 bases from V and 8 bases from J, the junction contained 9 bases not matched to a gene. CDR1 SNHLY and CDR2 FYNNEI come from the germline V gene. This CDR3 is built from 16 residues.

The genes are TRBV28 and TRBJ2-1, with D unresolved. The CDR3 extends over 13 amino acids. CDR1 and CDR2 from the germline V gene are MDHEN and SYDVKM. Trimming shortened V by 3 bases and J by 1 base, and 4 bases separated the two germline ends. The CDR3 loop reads CASSFESYNEQFF. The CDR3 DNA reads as TGTGCCAGCAGTTTTGAATCCTACAATGAGCAGTTCTTC.

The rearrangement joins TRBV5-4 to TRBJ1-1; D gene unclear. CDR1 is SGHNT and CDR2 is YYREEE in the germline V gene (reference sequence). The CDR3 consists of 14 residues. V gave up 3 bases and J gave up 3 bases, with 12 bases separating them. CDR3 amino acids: CASSSYGEDTEAFF. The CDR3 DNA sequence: TGTGCCAGCAGCTCGTACGGCGAGGACACTGAAGCTTTCTTT.

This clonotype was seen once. The CDR3 DNA reads TGTGCCAGCAGCTTGGAGTGGACAGGGTGGCGCGAGCAGTACTTC. Translated, it gives CASSLEWTGWREQYF. The V gene is TRBV5-5, the J gene TRBJ2-7; 8 bases are a match to TRBD1. This CDR3 is built from 15 residues. The ends lost 0 bases at V and 6 bases at J; junction bases unmatched: 8. CDR1 is SGHKS and CDR2 is YYEKEE in the germline V gene (reference sequence).

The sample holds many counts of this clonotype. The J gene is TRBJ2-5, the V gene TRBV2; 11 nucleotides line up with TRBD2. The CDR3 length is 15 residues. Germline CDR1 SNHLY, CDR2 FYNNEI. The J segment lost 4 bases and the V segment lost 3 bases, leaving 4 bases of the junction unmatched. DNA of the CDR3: TGTGCCAGCAGTGAGGCACTAGCGGGAGCAGAGACCCAGTACTTC. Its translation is CASSEALAGAETQYF.

The CDR3: CASTPGTGDYNEQFF. Here the CDR3 DNA reads TGCGCCAGCACCCCGGGGACAGGGGACTACAATGAGCAGTTCTTC. The chain combines TRBV5-1 with TRBJ2-1; 10 bases are a match to TRBD1. CDR3 size: 15 residues. Germline CDR1 reads SGHRS; CDR2 reads YFSETQ. Unmatched junction bases numbered 6, after V lost 6 bases and J lost 3 bases.

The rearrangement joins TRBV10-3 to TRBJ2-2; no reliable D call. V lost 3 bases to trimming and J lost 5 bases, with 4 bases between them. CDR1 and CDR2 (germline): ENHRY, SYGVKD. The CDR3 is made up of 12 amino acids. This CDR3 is CAISDVTGELFF. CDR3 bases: TGTGCCATCAGTGATGTTACCGGGGAGCTGTTTTTT.

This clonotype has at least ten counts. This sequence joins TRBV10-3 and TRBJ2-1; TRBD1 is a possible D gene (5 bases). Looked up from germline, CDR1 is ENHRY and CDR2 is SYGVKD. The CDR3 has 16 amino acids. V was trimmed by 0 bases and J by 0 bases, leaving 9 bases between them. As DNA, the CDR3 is TGTGCCATCAGTGAGTCGGTCAGGGTCTCCTACAATGAGCAGTTCTTC. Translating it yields CAISESVRVSYNEQFF.

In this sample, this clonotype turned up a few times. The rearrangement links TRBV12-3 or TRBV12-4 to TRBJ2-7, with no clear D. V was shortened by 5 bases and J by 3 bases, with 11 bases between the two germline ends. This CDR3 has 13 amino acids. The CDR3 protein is CASSGQAHYEQYF. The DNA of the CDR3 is TGTGCCAGCAGTGGGCAGGCCCACTACGAGCAGTACTTC.

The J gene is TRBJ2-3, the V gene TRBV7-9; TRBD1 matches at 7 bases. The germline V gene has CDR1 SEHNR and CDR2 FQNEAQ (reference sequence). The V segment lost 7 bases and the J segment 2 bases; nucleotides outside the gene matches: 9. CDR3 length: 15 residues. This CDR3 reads CASKNPGTDTDTQYF. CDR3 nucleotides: TGTGCCAGCAAAAACCCCGGGACAGACACAGATACGCAGTATTTT.

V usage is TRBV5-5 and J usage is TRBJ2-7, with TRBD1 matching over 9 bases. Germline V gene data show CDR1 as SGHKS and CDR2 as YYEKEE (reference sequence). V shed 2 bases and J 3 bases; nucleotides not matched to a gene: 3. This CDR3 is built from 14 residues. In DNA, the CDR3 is TGTGCCAGCAGCTTAACGACAGGGGGCTACGAGCAGTACTTC. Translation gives CASSLTTGGYEQYF.

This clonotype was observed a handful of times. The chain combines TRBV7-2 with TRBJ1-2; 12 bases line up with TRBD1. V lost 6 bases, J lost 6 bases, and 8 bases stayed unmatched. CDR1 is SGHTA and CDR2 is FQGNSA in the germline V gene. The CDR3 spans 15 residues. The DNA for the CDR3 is TGTGCCAGCAGATCGTGGGGACAGGGGGCAGATGGCTACACCTTC. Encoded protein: CASRSWGQGADGYTF.

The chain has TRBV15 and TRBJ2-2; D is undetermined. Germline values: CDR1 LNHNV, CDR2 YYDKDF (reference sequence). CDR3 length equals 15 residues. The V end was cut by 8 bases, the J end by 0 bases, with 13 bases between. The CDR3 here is CATQGSTANTGELFF. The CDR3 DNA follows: TGTGCCACCCAAGGTTCGACCGCGAACACCGGGGAGCTGTTTTTT.

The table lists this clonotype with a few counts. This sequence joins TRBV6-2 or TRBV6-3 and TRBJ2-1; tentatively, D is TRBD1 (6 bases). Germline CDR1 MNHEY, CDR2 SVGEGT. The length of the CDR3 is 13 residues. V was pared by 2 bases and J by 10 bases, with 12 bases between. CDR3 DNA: TGTGCCAGCAGTTACCCTTGGACAGAAGAGCAGTTCTTC. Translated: CASSYPWTEEQFF.

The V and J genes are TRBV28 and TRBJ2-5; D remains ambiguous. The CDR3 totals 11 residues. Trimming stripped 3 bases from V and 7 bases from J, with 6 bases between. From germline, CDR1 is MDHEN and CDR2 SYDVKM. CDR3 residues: CASSFSRTQYF. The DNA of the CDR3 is TGTGCCAGCAGTTTCTCCCGGACCCAGTACTTC.

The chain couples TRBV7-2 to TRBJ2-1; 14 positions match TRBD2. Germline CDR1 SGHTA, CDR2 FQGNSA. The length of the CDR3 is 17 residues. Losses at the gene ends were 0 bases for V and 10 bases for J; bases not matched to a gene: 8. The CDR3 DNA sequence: TGTGCCAGCAGCTTAGCCCCGACTAGCGGGGGGGCTAGGGAGCAGTTCTTC. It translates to CASSLAPTSGGAREQFF.

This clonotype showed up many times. For the CDR3, the DNA is TGTGCCAGCAGCTTAGTTGGGGGGAACACTGAAGCTTTCTTT. It is translated as CASSLVGGNTEAFF. The chain uses TRBV7-9 and TRBJ1-1; TRBD1 is a possible D gene (5 bases). The V gene's germline CDR1 is SEHNR and CDR2 FQNEAQ (reference sequence). This CDR3 is built from 14 residues. Trimming took off 1 base at V and 1 base at J, with 7 bases between the two ends.